Below are 19 T cell receptor beta chains sequenced from a single sample in a study of identical twins. Via MiXCR, TCRdb re-called the 5' RACE reads, giving one row per CDR3 protein. The sample records roughly 720,000 distinct CDR3 sequences, about 18% being singletons. The same data also went into a second study, on T cells expressing NK-cell markers.

Sequencing was carried out using PBMCs. These receptors were taken from a woman younger than 35 in good health.

This clonotype was detected ten times or more. The V call is TRBV9, the J call TRBJ2-3; possibly TRBD2 for D (6 bases). Germline V gene data show CDR1 as SGDLS and CDR2 as YYNGEE. V lost 0 bases and J lost 2, with 13 bases in between. The CDR3 sequence is 16 residues long. Here the CDR3 reads CASSVATGDHTDTQYF. CDR3 coding DNA: TGTGCCAGCAGCGTAGCTACGGGGGACCACACAGATACGCAGTATTTT. The variable domain in full, with the rest retrieved from reference TRBV9 and TRBJ2-3, is DSGVTQTPKHLITATGQRVTLRCSPRSGDLSVYWYQQSLDQGLQFLIQYYNGEERAKGNILERFSAQQFPDLHSELNLSSLELGDSALYFCASSVATGDHTDTQYFGPGTRLTVL.

This clonotype was observed at least ten times. The germline gene is not matched at one end of the junction; a read error may be the cause. The chain carries TRBV5-1 and TRBJ2-1; D uncertain. The CDR3 runs to 13 residues. Germline assignment: CDR1 SGHRS and CDR2 YFSETQ. CDR3 sequence reads: CASSLALDNEQFF. For the CDR3, the DNA is TGTGCCAGCAGCTTAGCACTCGACAATGAGCAGTTCTTC.

The chain couples TRBV25-1 to TRBJ1-2; 9 bases map to TRBD1. This CDR3 has 13 residues. V trimming: 8 bases; J trimming: 4 bases; junction bases outside the gene matches: 5. Germline-derived CDR1 and CDR2 are MGHDK and SYGVNS. The CDR3 loop is CASGRQGGYGYTF. CDR3 coding DNA: TGTGCCAGCGGCAGACAGGGGGGCTATGGCTACACCTTC.

The V and J genes are TRBV3-1 and TRBJ1-1; no definite D call. This CDR3 spans 16 amino acids. V lost 4 bases and J 2 bases, leaving 17 bases between the germline ends. The germline CDR1 and CDR2 sequences are LGHDT and YNNKEL (reference sequence). The CDR3 DNA follows: TGTGCCAGCAGCCCGGTCAGGAGAGGAGGAAACACTGAAGCTTTCTTT. Its protein is CASSPVRRGGNTEAFF.

V gene TRBV5-1 combines with J gene TRBJ2-7; perhaps D is TRBD1 or TRBD2 (5 bases each). The germline gives CDR1 SGHRS, CDR2 YFSETQ. V was shortened by 4 bases and J by 0 bases, with 17 bases between the two germline ends. There are 16 residues in the CDR3. The CDR3 spells CASSPHQGVLSYEQYF. CDR3 nucleotide sequence: TGCGCCAGCAGCCCCCATCAGGGAGTGCTCTCCTACGAGCAGTACTTC.

This clonotype was seen a handful of times. The V gene is TRBV11-2, the J gene TRBJ2-7; D perhaps matches TRBD1 (5 bases). This CDR3 has 11 residues. V was pared by 7 bases and J by 5 bases, with 9 bases between. CDR1 and CDR2 (germline): SGHAT, FQNNGV. The CDR3 bases are TGTGCCAGCAAAGGGGCAGACGAGCAGTACTTC. Its protein product is CASKGADEQYF.

The chain combines TRBV5-4 with TRBJ1-2; D might be TRBD1 (5 bases). The CDR3 spans 14 residues. Germline CDR1 is SGHNT and CDR2 is YYREEE (reference sequence). V lost 0 bases to trimming and J lost 3 bases, with 9 bases between them. The CDR3 bases are TGTGCCAGCAGCTTGGGGGGCAGCTACTATGGCTACACCTTC. Encoded protein: CASSLGGSYYGYTF.

This sequence joins TRBV12-3 or TRBV12-4 and TRBJ2-1; no clear D gene. V was trimmed by 7 bases and J by 5 bases, leaving 0 bases between them. This CDR3 has 9 residues. The CDR3 DNA follows: TGTGCCAGCAACAATGAGCAGTTCTTC. This translates into CASNNEQFF.

This clonotype turned up a few times. The rearrangement joins TRBV20-1 to TRBJ2-2, with TRBD2 matching 10 bases. The V segment lost 3 bases and the J segment 5 bases; nucleotides outside the gene matches: 9. Germline-derived CDR1 and CDR2 are DFQATT and SNEGSKA (reference sequence). This CDR3 has 16 amino acids. The CDR3, as DNA: TGCAGTGCTAGGAAAGCGGGAGGGCCGGGAACCGGGGAGCTGTTTTTT. Its translation: CSARKAGGPGTGELFF.

This clonotype has just a few counts. V is TRBV10-3 and J is TRBJ2-7; 7 bases match TRBD1. Germline V gene lookup returns CDR1 ENHRY and CDR2 SYGVKD. The CDR3 length is 12 residues. Trimming removed 10 bases from V and 4 bases from J; junction bases left unmatched: 7. Here the CDR3 DNA reads TGTGCCACATCCGGGACAGAGTACGAGCAGTACTTC. It specifies CATSGTEYEQYF.

The chain has TRBV10-3 and TRBJ2-7; a weak D match, TRBD2 (5 bases). V lost 6 bases and J lost 3, with 15 bases in between. Germline V gene sequence: CDR1 ENHRY, CDR2 SYGVKD. The CDR3 has 14 residues. CDR3 residues: CAIRRGQEYYEQYF. The CDR3, as DNA: TGTGCCATCAGGAGAGGGCAGGAGTACTACGAGCAGTACTTC.

This clonotype has just a few counts. The V gene is TRBV29-1, the J gene TRBJ1-1; possibly TRBD1 for D (6 bases). Germline V gene lookup returns CDR1 SQVTM and CDR2 ANQGSEA. Between the trimmed V and J ends, which lost 7 bases and 2 bases, there was a span of 20 bases. This CDR3 has 15 amino acids. The CDR3, as DNA: TGCAGCGCCTCCAGCCTCTACAGGGATAACACTGAAGCTTTCTTT. Translating it yields CSASSLYRDNTEAFF.

This clonotype was seen ten or more times. V and J are TRBV12-3 or TRBV12-4 and TRBJ2-4, with TRBD2 as a possible D gene (5 bases). V lost 3 bases to trimming and J lost 0 bases, with 12 bases between them. This CDR3 comprises 16 residues. The CDR3 DNA reads as TGTGCCAGCAGTTTGCAAGGGAGACTAGCCAAAAACATTCAGTACTTC. Residues: CASSLQGRLAKNIQYF.

This clonotype has only a few counts. V and J are TRBV10-3 and TRBJ2-1; 7 bases align to TRBD1. This CDR3 comprises 16 residues. Germline assignment: CDR1 ENHRY and CDR2 SYGVKD. J lost 2 bases, V lost 4 bases, and 8 bases had no gene match. The CDR3 DNA follows: TGTGCCATCAGTGGATGGGACAGTTTTGCCTACAATGAGCAGTTCTTC. Translation gives CAISGWDSFAYNEQFF.

V is TRBV5-1 and J is TRBJ2-1; D is possibly TRBD1 or TRBD2 (5 bases each). The germline V and J ends were trimmed by 4 bases and 8 bases, with 22 bases remaining between them. The CDR3 contains 16 residues. Germline assignment: CDR1 SGHRS and CDR2 YFSETQ. CDR3 sequence reads: CASSASSGTAAYEQFF. For the CDR3, the DNA is TGCGCCAGCAGCGCCTCCTCCGGGACCGCCGCTTATGAGCAGTTCTTC. The full variable domain, rest sourced from reference TRBV5-1 and TRBJ2-1, is KAGVTQTPRYLIKTRGQQVTLSCSPISGHRSVSWYQQTPGQGLQFLFEYFSETQRNKGNFPGRFSGRQFSNSRSEMNVSTLELGDSALYLCASSASSGTAAYEQFFGPGTRLTVL.

This chain connects TRBV7-2 to TRBJ2-1; 7 nucleotides line up with TRBD2. V dropped 3 bases and J dropped 4; count of bases not matched to a gene: 9. This CDR3 comprises 16 residues. Germline lookup yields CDR1 SGHTA and CDR2 FQGNSA. Here the CDR3 reads CASSLYSLADYNEQFF. For the CDR3, the DNA is TGTGCCAGCAGCTTGTATAGCCTAGCGGATTACAATGAGCAGTTCTTC.

The CDR3 sequence is CASSVGKSTNEKLFF. DNA of the CDR3: TGTGCCAGCAGCGTAGGGAAATCCACTAATGAAAAACTGTTTTTT. V gene TRBV9 combines with J gene TRBJ1-4; D is uncertain. This CDR3 has 15 residues. The germline V and J ends were trimmed by 0 bases and 2 bases, with 8 bases remaining between them. Germline loops: CDR1 SGDLS, CDR2 YYNGEE.

This rearrangement joins TRBV12-3 or TRBV12-4 to TRBJ2-7, with TRBD2 matching over 10 bases. V shed 3 bases and J 5 bases; nucleotides not matched to a gene: 16. The CDR3 length is 18 residues. The DNA of the CDR3 is TGTGCCAGCAGTTTTGGGGGGAGCGGGAGGGCCTTGAAGAACGAGCAGTACTTC. It specifies CASSFGGSGRALKNEQYF.

This clonotype was counted a few times. The chain uses TRBV7-9 and TRBJ2-3; 10 nucleotides align to TRBD2. Germline loops: CDR1 SEHNR, CDR2 FQNEAQ (reference sequence). The CDR3 is made up of 16 amino acids. Trimming took 3 bases from V and 7 from J; bases not matched to a gene: 10. The CDR3 nucleotides read TGTGCCAGCAGCTTTGTAACTAGCGGGGCGCGAAATACGCAGTATTTT. This gives the protein CASSFVTSGARNTQYF.